Sequencing of this T cell receptor (beta chain) was carried out in a study of Ad26.COV2.S vaccination and SARS-CoV-2 variants. As for the study in general: Trial arm assignment for the donor was COV1001 Ad26.COV2.S.

About this clone: Antigen specificity is unknown. In the same sample, other DNA sequences code for this CDR3.

Repertoires were generated with immunoSEQ multiplex PCR, while TCRdb's copy carries only in-frame clones and drops some. The sample gives about 680,000 clones, 80% to 90% of which show up once; about 1.5% is in the top ten. Trimming left V 4 bases short and J 10 bases short, with 5 bases between. The CDR3 consists of 11 residues. The germline gives CDR1 SGHTA, CDR2 FQGNSA. Study-level results: Non-spike TCR breadth was similar in vaccine and placebo recipients.

The treatment was: around 19 received Ad26.COV2.S at low or high dose, single or two shots; several received placebo; per-sample allocation not given. Samples were taken on day 63 after the first vaccine or placebo injection. Adults aged 18-55 years in Boston included the donor. Sequenced here: peripheral blood, sampled in a trial of Ad26.COV2.S vaccine versus placebo. J is TRBJ1-6 and V is TRBV7-2; no firm D call. The origin of this receptor is a person aged 18-60 years who received the Ad26.COV2.S COVID-19 vaccine or a placebo. The CDR3 loop is CASSSGSPLHF. CDR3 coding DNA: TGTGCCAGCAGCTCCGGATCACCCCTCCACTTT.